A selection of T cell receptor beta chains follows, all from one sample in a study of sequential checkpoint blockade in melanoma. Method: immunoSEQ multiplex PCR; TCRdb's copy keeps in-frame clones and lacks some. In the table there are around 40,000 clones, roughly 90% of which are singletons. The specimen was CD8+ T cells sorted from blood (inferred from file names), collected from a patient given nivolumab and ipilimumab in sequence. Source of these receptors: a human donor with melanoma. Both conserved end residues are part of each CDR3. D genes are given only for firm matches. Size is omitted from some rows. Given values are once, few, many or a class for expanded clones.

clone_size: .
j_call: TRBJ2-3
d_call: .
v_call: TRBV9
cdr3_nt: TGTGCCAGCAGCGTAGGGCCCCCTACAGATACGCAGTATTTT
cdr3_aa: CASSVGPPTDTQYF

clone_size: .
j_call: TRBJ1-1
d_call: TRBD1
v_call: TRBV28
cdr3_nt: TGTGCCAGCAGACCACATGGACAGGGGTACACTGAAGCTTTCTTT
cdr3_aa: CASRPHGQGYTEAFF

clone_size: .
j_call: TRBJ2-3
d_call: .
v_call: TRBV9
cdr3_nt: TGTGCCAGCAGCGTAAGAGGGCATACGCAGTATTTT
cdr3_aa: CASSVRGHTQYF

clone_size: .
j_call: TRBJ2-7
d_call: .
v_call: TRBV6-5
cdr3_nt: TGTGCCAGCAGTGATTGGAGGGGAGGCTACGAGCAGTACTTC
cdr3_aa: CASSDWRGGYEQYF

clone_size: .
j_call: TRBJ2-1
d_call: .
v_call: TRBV7-8
cdr3_nt: TGTGCCAGCAGCCCGCCCACAGGGAACGGTGAGCAGTTCTTC
cdr3_aa: CASSPPTGNGEQFF

clone_size: .
j_call: TRBJ2-1
d_call: .
v_call: TRBV27
cdr3_nt: TGTGCCAGCAGTTTATCGAACCGGAATGAGCAGTTCTTC
cdr3_aa: CASSLSNRNEQFF

clone_size: .
j_call: TRBJ2-3
d_call: .
v_call: TRBV7-2
cdr3_nt: TGTGCCAGCAGCCCGATCCTAGCAGATACGCAGTATTTT
cdr3_aa: CASSPILADTQYF

clone_size: .
j_call: TRBJ2-1
d_call: TRBD2
v_call: TRBV7-6
cdr3_nt: TGTGCCAGCAGCTTAGACCCGGCTAGCGGATACAATGAGCAGTTCTTC
cdr3_aa: CASSLDPASGYNEQFF

clone_size: .
j_call: TRBJ2-7
d_call: TRBD1
v_call: TRBV19
cdr3_nt: TGTGCCAGTAGTGGAGGGACAGGGGAAACCTACGAGCAGTACTTC
cdr3_aa: CASSGGTGETYEQYF

clone_size: .
j_call: TRBJ2-7
d_call: .
v_call: TRBV27
cdr3_nt: TGTGCCAGCAGTCCCGGGAATGCTCTGTACGAGCAGTACTTC
cdr3_aa: CASSPGNALYEQYF

clone_size: .
j_call: TRBJ2-5
d_call: TRBD2
v_call: TRBV27
cdr3_nt: TGTGCCAGCAGTTTGCTAGCGGGAGGGCCGGAGACCCAGTACTTC
cdr3_aa: CASSLLAGGPETQYF

clone_size: .
j_call: TRBJ1-2
d_call: .
v_call: TRBV19
cdr3_nt: TGTGCCAGTAGTATAGTGGGGCAGTACTATGGCTACACCTTC
cdr3_aa: CASSIVGQYYGYTF

clone_size: .
j_call: TRBJ1-1
d_call: .
v_call: TRBV18
cdr3_nt: TGTGCCAGCTCACCAATGGCGGGGGACACTGAAGCTTTCTTT
cdr3_aa: CASSPMAGDTEAFF

clone_size: .
j_call: TRBJ2-2
d_call: TRBD2
v_call: TRBV29-1
cdr3_nt: TGCAGCGTTGAAGATCGAGCGGGGACCGGGGAGCTGTTTTTT
cdr3_aa: CSVEDRAGTGELFF

clone_size: .
j_call: TRBJ1-5
d_call: .
v_call: TRBV4-1
cdr3_nt: TGCGCCAGCAGCCTGACCGCTCTCGGGGGTCAGCCCCAGCATTTT
cdr3_aa: CASSLTALGGQPQHF

clone_size: .
j_call: TRBJ2-7
d_call: TRBD1
v_call: TRBV5-1
cdr3_nt: TGCGCCAGCAGGGGGACAGATTCCTACGAGCAGTACTTC
cdr3_aa: CASRGTDSYEQYF

clone_size: .
j_call: TRBJ1-1
d_call: TRBD1
v_call: TRBV19
cdr3_nt: TGTGCCAGTAGTATTATCCGGGGGACAGTGAACACTGAAGCTTTCTTT
cdr3_aa: CASSIIRGTVNTEAFF

clone_size: .
j_call: TRBJ2-5
d_call: TRBD2
v_call: TRBV6-5
cdr3_nt: TGTGCCAGCAGTTACGTCGGGGGGGGTCAAGAGACCCAGTACTTC
cdr3_aa: CASSYVGGGQETQYF

clone_size: .
j_call: TRBJ2-7
d_call: TRBD1
v_call: TRBV13
cdr3_nt: TGTGCCAGCAGCCAAGAGGACAGGCCAACCTACGAGCAGTACTTC
cdr3_aa: CASSQEDRPTYEQYF

clone_size: .
j_call: TRBJ2-5
d_call: .
v_call: TRBV12-2
cdr3_nt: TGTGCAAGTCGATCGGAGGGCAGGGTGGAGACCCAGTACTTC
cdr3_aa: CASRSEGRVETQYF

clone_size: large
j_call: TRBJ2-7
d_call: TRBD2
v_call: TRBV5-4
cdr3_nt: TGTGCCAGCAGCTATAGCGGGAGTCGTTACGAGCAGTACTTC
cdr3_aa: CASSYSGSRYEQYF

clone_size: once
j_call: TRBJ2-1
d_call: TRBD2
v_call: TRBV27
cdr3_nt: TGTGCCAGCAGTAGGACTAGCGGGAGTCCTACCGCCTACAATGAGCAGTTCTTC
cdr3_aa: CASSRTSGSPTAYNEQFF

clone_size: .
j_call: TRBJ2-5
d_call: TRBD2
v_call: TRBV14
cdr3_nt: TGTGCCAGCAGCCAAGATGATTATCTAGCGGGAGTGGGAGAGACCCAGTACTTC
cdr3_aa: CASSQDDYLAGVGETQYF

clone_size: few
j_call: TRBJ2-1
d_call: TRBD2
v_call: TRBV11-1
cdr3_nt: TGTGCCAGCGGGATAGCGGGAAATAGTCGTGAGCAGTTCTTC
cdr3_aa: CASGIAGNSREQFF

clone_size: .
j_call: TRBJ2-1
d_call: TRBD1
v_call: TRBV5-6
cdr3_nt: TGTGCCAGCAGCTTGGGACAGGGACATGAGCAGTTCTTC
cdr3_aa: CASSLGQGHEQFF

clone_size: .
j_call: TRBJ2-2
d_call: TRBD2
v_call: TRBV28
cdr3_nt: TGTGCCAGCAGTTCGGGACTAGCGACCGGGGAGCTGTTTTTT
cdr3_aa: CASSSGLATGELFF

clone_size: .
j_call: TRBJ2-3
d_call: TRBD2
v_call: TRBV9
cdr3_nt: TGTGCCAGCAGCGTCGGGGGGAGGGGTGTAGATACGCAGTATTTT
cdr3_aa: CASSVGGRGVDTQYF

clone_size: .
j_call: TRBJ2-7
d_call: TRBD2
v_call: TRBV9
cdr3_nt: TGTGCCAGCAGCGCGGGACTAGCGGGCGGGGAGCAGTACTTC
cdr3_aa: CASSAGLAGGEQYF

clone_size: .
j_call: TRBJ2-1
d_call: TRBD1
v_call: TRBV19
cdr3_nt: TGTGCCAGTAGTGTAACCGGGACAGGGGACGATGAGCAGTTCTTC
cdr3_aa: CASSVTGTGDDEQFF

clone_size: .
j_call: TRBJ1-2
d_call: TRBD1
v_call: TRBV5-8
cdr3_nt: TGTGCCAGCAGCCCAGTACAGGGGGCCTATGGCTACACCTTC
cdr3_aa: CASSPVQGAYGYTF

clone_size: .
j_call: TRBJ1-5
d_call: TRBD1
v_call: TRBV7-9
cdr3_nt: TGTGCCAGCAGCCGACAGGGGGCTGGTCAGCCCCAGCATTTT
cdr3_aa: CASSRQGAGQPQHF

clone_size: .
j_call: TRBJ2-5
d_call: TRBD1
v_call: TRBV7-9
cdr3_nt: TGTGCCAGCAGCTCCTTCGCAGGGGGCCACGAGACCCAGTACTTC
cdr3_aa: CASSSFAGGHETQYF

clone_size: .
j_call: TRBJ2-7
d_call: .
v_call: TRBV4-1
cdr3_nt: TGCGCCAGCAGCCATCACACTACCTACGAGCAGTACTTC
cdr3_aa: CASSHHTTYEQYF

clone_size: once
j_call: TRBJ1-1
d_call: TRBD1
v_call: TRBV19
cdr3_nt: TGTGCCAGTAGCATCACCGGGACAGGGGGCACTGAAGCTTTCTTT
cdr3_aa: CASSITGTGGTEAFF

clone_size: .
j_call: TRBJ1-1
d_call: .
v_call: TRBV27
cdr3_nt: TGTGCCAGCAGTCAACCCACGGGCACTGAAGCTTTCTTT
cdr3_aa: CASSQPTGTEAFF

clone_size: .
j_call: TRBJ2-3
d_call: TRBD1
v_call: TRBV7-9
cdr3_nt: TGTGCCAGCAGCTTGCCCCGGGACAGGACAATTAGCACAGATACGCAGTATTTT
cdr3_aa: CASSLPRDRTISTDTQYF

clone_size: .
j_call: TRBJ2-6
d_call: .
v_call: TRBV29-1
cdr3_nt: TGCAGCGTCGCGGGCCTGGAGGGGGCCAACGTCCTGACTTTC
cdr3_aa: CSVAGLEGANVLTF

clone_size: .
j_call: TRBJ1-1
d_call: TRBD1
v_call: TRBV10-2
cdr3_nt: TGCGCCAGCAGTTCCGGGACAGGGGACACTGAAGCTTTCTTT
cdr3_aa: CASSSGTGDTEAFF

clone_size: .
j_call: TRBJ2-6
d_call: .
v_call: TRBV5-6
cdr3_nt: TGTGCCAGCAGCTTGTTGGTCTACTCTGGGGCCAACGTCCTGACTTTC
cdr3_aa: CASSLLVYSGANVLTF

clone_size: .
j_call: TRBJ2-7
d_call: TRBD2
v_call: TRBV5-1
cdr3_nt: TGCGCCAGCAGCTTGTGGGGGGGAAGACCCTACGAGCAGTACTTC
cdr3_aa: CASSLWGGRPYEQYF

clone_size: .
j_call: TRBJ1-2
d_call: .
v_call: TRBV4-2
cdr3_nt: TGTGCCAGCAGCCAAGTTCTTCAGGTTTTCGTGGACTATGGCTACACCTTC
cdr3_aa: CASSQVLQVFVDYGYTF

clone_size: .
j_call: TRBJ2-3
d_call: TRBD2
v_call: TRBV7-9
cdr3_nt: TGTGCCAGCAGCAAGAGGACTAGCGGCACAGATACGCAGTATTTT
cdr3_aa: CASSKRTSGTDTQYF

clone_size: .
j_call: TRBJ2-1
d_call: TRBD2
v_call: TRBV29-1
cdr3_nt: TGCAGCGTTGGATATTGGGGGGGTGATCTAGCGGGAGGTGAGCAGTTCTTC
cdr3_aa: CSVGYWGGDLAGGEQFF

clone_size: once
j_call: TRBJ2-3
d_call: TRBD1
v_call: TRBV6-5
cdr3_nt: TGTGCCAGCAGAGGACAGGCACCTAGCACAGATACGCAGTATTTT
cdr3_aa: CASRGQAPSTDTQYF

clone_size: .
j_call: TRBJ1-1
d_call: .
v_call: TRBV2
cdr3_nt: TGTGCCAGCAGTACGGGGTCAGAAGACTCTGAAGCTTTCTTT
cdr3_aa: CASSTGSEDSEAFF

clone_size: .
j_call: TRBJ2-2
d_call: TRBD2
v_call: TRBV2
cdr3_nt: TGTGCCAGCAGTGAAGTCCTAGCGGGAGGACCCACCGGGGAGCTGTTTTTT
cdr3_aa: CASSEVLAGGPTGELFF

clone_size: .
j_call: TRBJ2-5
d_call: TRBD2
v_call: TRBV13
cdr3_nt: TGTGCCAGCAGCTTAGAGACTAGCGGGAGAGCGACCCAGTACTTC
cdr3_aa: CASSLETSGRATQYF

clone_size: .
j_call: TRBJ2-7
d_call: .
v_call: TRBV7-3
cdr3_nt: TGTGCCAGCAGCTTGGGAGGCGGAACCTACGAGCAGTACTTC
cdr3_aa: CASSLGGGTYEQYF

clone_size: .
j_call: TRBJ2-7
d_call: .
v_call: TRBV11-1
cdr3_nt: TGTGCCAGCAGCTTAGCGCCCCGCGGGTTCCCCTACGAGCAGTACTTC
cdr3_aa: CASSLAPRGFPYEQYF

clone_size: few
j_call: TRBJ2-2
d_call: .
v_call: TRBV30
cdr3_nt: TGTGCCTGGATGAGAGGAGCGTTCGCGAACACCGGGGAGCTGTTTTTT
cdr3_aa: CAWMRGAFANTGELFF

clone_size: .
j_call: TRBJ1-2
d_call: .
v_call: TRBV9
cdr3_nt: TGTGCCAGCAGCGTAAACAGCAACTATGGCTACACCTTC
cdr3_aa: CASSVNSNYGYTF

clone_size: medium-sized
j_call: TRBJ2-7
d_call: .
v_call: TRBV29-1
cdr3_nt: TGCAGCGTTGGGCAGAGCGGCTACGAGCAGTACTTC
cdr3_aa: CSVGQSGYEQYF

clone_size: .
j_call: TRBJ1-3
d_call: .
v_call: TRBV7-6
cdr3_nt: TGTGCCAGCAGCTCAGGAAACACCATATATTTT
cdr3_aa: CASSSGNTIYF

clone_size: .
j_call: TRBJ2-2
d_call: .
v_call: TRBV6-4
cdr3_nt: TGTGCCAGCAGTGACTCGACTAGCACCGGGGAGCTGTTTTTT
cdr3_aa: CASSDSTSTGELFF

clone_size: .
j_call: TRBJ2-3
d_call: TRBD2
v_call: TRBV4-2
cdr3_nt: TGTGCCAGCAGCCAACTTCCTCCTTCTCGGGCGGGAGAGGACACAGATACGCAGTATTTT
cdr3_aa: CASSQLPPSRAGEDTDTQYF